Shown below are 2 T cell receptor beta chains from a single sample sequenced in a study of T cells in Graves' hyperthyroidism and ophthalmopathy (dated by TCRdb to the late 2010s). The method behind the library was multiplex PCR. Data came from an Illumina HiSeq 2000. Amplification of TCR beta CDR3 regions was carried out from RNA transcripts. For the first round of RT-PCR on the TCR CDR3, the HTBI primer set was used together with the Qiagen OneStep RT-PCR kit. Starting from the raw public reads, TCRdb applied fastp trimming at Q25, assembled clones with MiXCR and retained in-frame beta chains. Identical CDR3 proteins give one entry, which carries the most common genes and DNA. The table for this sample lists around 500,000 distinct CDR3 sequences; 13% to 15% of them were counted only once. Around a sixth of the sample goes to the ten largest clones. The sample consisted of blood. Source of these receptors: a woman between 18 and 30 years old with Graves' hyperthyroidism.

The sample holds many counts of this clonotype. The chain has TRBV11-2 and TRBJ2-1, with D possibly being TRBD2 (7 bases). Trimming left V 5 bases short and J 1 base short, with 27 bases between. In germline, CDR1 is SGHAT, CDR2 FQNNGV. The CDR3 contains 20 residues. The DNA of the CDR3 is TGTGCCAGCAGCCAAGGGGGGGGAGGGACGGCGGACTATTCCTACAATGAGCAGTTCTTC. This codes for CASSQGGGGTADYSYNEQFF.

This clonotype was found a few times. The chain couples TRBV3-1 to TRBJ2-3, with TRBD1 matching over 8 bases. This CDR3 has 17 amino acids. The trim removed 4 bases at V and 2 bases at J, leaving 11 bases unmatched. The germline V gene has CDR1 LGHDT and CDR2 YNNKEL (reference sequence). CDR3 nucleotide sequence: TGTGCCAGCAGCCTTCGGAATCAGGGGGCTGTCACAGATACGCAGTATTTT. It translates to CASSLRNQGAVTDTQYF.